This passage covers 23 T cell receptor beta chains from one sample sequenced in a study of blood T cell repertoires in COVID-19. The repertoire was sequenced with immunoSEQ multiplex PCR; TCRdb's copy has only in-frame clones and lacks some. The sample records 150,000 to 200,000 clones, more than 85% being singletons. Sequenced input: peripheral blood. All receptors come from an elderly woman in a cohort sampled during active or convalescent COVID-19.

J is TRBJ1-3 and V is TRBV6-1, with a weak D call TRBD1 (5 bases). The germline CDR1 and CDR2 sequences are MNHNS and SASEGT. This CDR3 has 13 residues. The germline V and J ends were trimmed by 1 base and 7 bases, with 8 bases remaining between them. The CDR3 protein is CASSEGGGNTIYF. As DNA, the CDR3 is TGTGCCAGCAGTGAAGGGGGGGGGAACACCATATATTTT.

J is TRBJ2-7 and V is TRBV18; 7 bases are shared with TRBD1. After removal of 6 bases from V and 0 bases from J, the junction contained 8 bases not matched to a gene. This CDR3 has 15 amino acids. Looked up from germline, CDR1 is KGHSH and CDR2 is LQKENI. CDR3: CASSLGTAPSYEQYF. In nucleotides, the CDR3 is TGTGCCAGCTCCCTCGGGACAGCTCCCTCCTACGAGCAGTACTTC. Looking up the rest from reference TRBV18 and TRBJ2-7 gives the full variable domain: NAGVMQNPRHLVRRRGQEARLRCSPMKGHSHVYWYRQLPEEGLKFMVYLQKENIIDESGMPKERFSAEFPKEGPSILRIQQVVRGDSAAYFCASSLGTAPSYEQYFGPGTRLTVT.

The genes are TRBV6-1 and TRBJ2-7, with D unresolved. Deletions cut 2 bases from V and 3 bases from J, with 11 bases between. Germline CDR1 MNHNS, CDR2 SASEGT. This CDR3 spans 14 amino acids. CDR3 protein: CASSEFGQNYEQYV. In nucleotides, the CDR3 is TGTGCCAGCAGTGAATTTGGCCAAAACTACGAGCAGTACGTC.

V is TRBV30 and J is TRBJ1-5; D not certain. CDR1 is GTSNPN and CDR2 is SVGIG in the germline V gene (reference sequence). The CDR3 runs to 13 residues. Trimming took off 3 bases at V and 3 bases at J, with 9 bases between the two ends. As DNA, the CDR3 is TGTGCCTGGAGCCGCAGTCCCAATCAGCCCCAGCATTTT. Amino acid sequence: CAWSRSPNQPQHF.

The DNA of the CDR3 is TGTGCCAGCAGTCACTGGGACAGGGACACTGAAGCTTTCTTT. Translating gives CASSHWDRDTEAFF. The chain employs TRBV27 and TRBJ1-1, with 9 bases identical to TRBD1. V lost 5 bases to trimming and J lost 3 bases; unmatched junction nucleotides: 4. From germline, CDR1 is MNHEY and CDR2 SMNVEV (reference sequence). The CDR3 length is 14 residues.

The chain couples TRBV6-6 to TRBJ2-7; weak D call: TRBD2 (6 bases). The V and J ends lost 3 bases and 7 bases respectively, with 16 bases between them. The CDR3 loop spans 14 amino acids. Looked up from germline, CDR1 is MNHNY and CDR2 is SVGAGI (reference sequence). The CDR3: CASSYSRGWEEQYV. The DNA for the CDR3 is TGTGCCAGCAGTTATTCCCGGGGGTGGGAGGAGCAGTACGTC.

The genes are TRBV18 and TRBJ2-3; D unclear. The germline V and J ends were trimmed by 3 bases and 1 base, with 5 bases remaining between them. Germline assignment: CDR1 KGHSH and CDR2 LQKENI. The CDR3 runs 13 residues. The CDR3 nucleotides read TGTGCCAGCTCACCCGTCGGCACAGATACGCAGTATTTT. Its translation is CASSPVGTDTQYF.

This chain connects TRBV5-6 to TRBJ2-6; D unresolved. Germline CDR1 SGHDT, CDR2 YYEEEE. V lost 6 bases to trimming and J lost 3 bases, with 10 bases between them. The CDR3 has 14 residues. CDR3 in amino acids: CASTYPDGANVLTF. The DNA for the CDR3 is TGTGCCAGCACCTACCCCGATGGGGCCAACGTCCTGACTTTC.

J is TRBJ1-2 and V is TRBV6-6; D unclear. The CDR3 loop spans 12 amino acids. V lost 6 bases to trimming and J lost 3 bases, with 8 bases between them. The V gene's germline CDR1 is MNHNY and CDR2 SVGAGI (reference sequence). Written as DNA, the CDR3 is TGTGCCAGCAGCCCTAGCGACTATGGCTACACCTTC. Translating gives CASSPSDYGYTF.

J is TRBJ1-6 and V is TRBV19; 7 bases map to TRBD1. The J segment lost 2 bases and the V segment lost 3 bases, leaving 4 bases of the junction unmatched. The CDR3 has 16 amino acids. Germline V gene sequence: CDR1 LNHDA, CDR2 SQIVND (reference sequence). The CDR3 DNA reads TGTGCCAGTAGTATTTGGGACAGAGCCTATAATTCACCCCTCCACTTT. Translating gives CASSIWDRAYNSPLHF.

On this clone itself: A junction boundary mismatches the germline segment, possibly from a read error. The V and J genes are TRBV7-8 and TRBJ2-1; TRBD1 might be the D (6 bases). Germline V gene data show CDR1 as SGHVS and CDR2 as FQNEAQ. This CDR3 is built from 13 residues. The CDR3 coding sequence is TGCACCACCGAGAGGGACATCGCGAGGGGGCAGTTCTTC. Its protein is CTTERDIARGQFF. Full variable domain (outside the CDR3, taken from reference TRBV7-8 and TRBJ2-1): GAGVSQSPRYKVAKRGQDVALRCDPISGHVSLFWYQQALGQGPEFLTYFQNEAQLDKSGLPSDRFFAERPEGSVSTLKIQRTQQEDSAVYLCTTERDIARGQFFGPGTRLTVL.

Only a few counts were recorded for this clone. J is TRBJ2-3 and V is TRBV29-1; weak D call: TRBD1 (7 bases). This CDR3 is built from 14 residues. The germline CDR1 and CDR2 sequences are SQVTM and ANQGSEA. V lost 5 bases and J lost 0, with 12 bases in between. Written as DNA, the CDR3 is TGCAGCGTTCGGGGGACAGTTAGCACAGATACGCAGTATTTT. Amino acid sequence: CSVRGTVSTDTQYF.

This chain joins TRBV5-1 and TRBJ1-2; 7 bases line up with TRBD1. Germline lookup yields CDR1 SGHRS and CDR2 YFSETQ. The junction had 2 bases not matched to a gene; V was cut back by 3 bases and J by 6 bases. CDR3 size: 12 residues. CDR3: CASSSTGDGYTF. The CDR3 DNA reads as TGCGCCAGCAGCTCTACAGGGGATGGCTACACCTTC. The variable domain in full, completed from reference TRBV5-1 and TRBJ1-2, reads KAGVTQTPRYLIKTRGQQVTLSCSPISGHRSVSWYQQTPGQGLQFLFEYFSETQRNKGNFPGRFSGRQFSNSRSEMNVSTLELGDSALYLCASSSTGDGYTFGSGTRLTVV.

This clone has a single count. CDR3 in amino acids: CASSQEMNTEAFF. CDR3 bases: TGTGCCAGTTCACAGGAGATGAACACTGAAGCTTTCTTT. The gene calls are TRBV2 and TRBJ1-1, with D perhaps matching TRBD1 (5 bases). The CDR3 contains 13 residues. Trimming left V 9 bases short and J 0 bases short, with 11 bases between. Germline CDR1 reads SNHLY; CDR2 reads FYNNEI.

This chain joins TRBV10-3 and TRBJ1-2, with D perhaps matching TRBD1 (6 bases). V was cut by 1 base and J by 2 bases, with 8 bases left in between. Looked up from germline, CDR1 is ENHRY and CDR2 is SYGVKD. The CDR3 is 14 residues long. The CDR3 sequence is CAISEFGQNYGYTF. For the CDR3, the DNA is TGTGCCATCAGTGAGTTCGGACAGAACTATGGCTACACCTTC.

This chain uses TRBV6-6 with TRBJ1-5; 11 bases align to TRBD1. V shed 5 bases, J shed 5 bases, and the junction held 5 bases outside the gene matches. The germline V gene has CDR1 MNHNY and CDR2 SVGAGI (reference sequence). The CDR3 spans 15 residues. CDR3 bases: TGTGCCAGCAGTCGCGGGACAGGGGGATATCAGCCCCAGCATTTT. Translation: CASSRGTGGYQPQHF.

This chain connects TRBV30 to TRBJ2-4; 7 bases are a match to TRBD1. Germline CDR1 GTSNPN, CDR2 SVGIG (reference sequence). There are 14 residues in the CDR3. The junction had 3 bases not matched to a gene; V was cut back by 2 bases and J by 2 bases. CDR3 nucleotide sequence: TGTGCCTGGAGTACGGGACAGTCCAAAAACATTCAGTACTTC. It is translated as CAWSTGQSKNIQYF.

The CDR3 DNA reads as TGTGCCAGCAGCTTAGCTTCACGGACAGGCTACTATGGCTACACCTTC. The encoded protein is CASSLASRTGYYGYTF. The chain has TRBV7-2 and TRBJ1-2; 7 bases match TRBD1. Unmatched junction bases numbered 7, after V lost 0 bases and J lost 3 bases. The CDR3 runs 16 residues. Per the germline V gene, CDR1 is SGHTA and CDR2 is FQGNSA.

V and J are TRBV24-1 and TRBJ2-1, with 8 positions matching TRBD2. Looked up from germline, CDR1 is KGHDR and CDR2 is SFDVKD. V dropped 5 bases and J dropped 0; count of bases not matched to a gene: 5. The CDR3 length is 16 residues. The DNA of the CDR3 is TGTGCCACCAGTGCCTCGGGGACTAGCTCCTACAATGAGCAGTTCTTC. This sequence encodes CATSASGTSSYNEQFF.

This chain uses TRBV5-4 with TRBJ2-2; 7 bases align to TRBD1. Germline V gives CDR1 SGHNT, CDR2 YYREEE (reference sequence). The length of the CDR3 is 14 residues. Trimming took 4 bases from V and 4 from J; bases not matched to a gene: 4. Written as DNA, the CDR3 is TGTGCCAGCAGCCCCAGGGGGAGCACCGGGGAGCTGTTTTTT. It yields the protein CASSPRGSTGELFF. Complete variable domain (other parts from reference TRBV5-4 and TRBJ2-2): ETGVTQSPTHLIKTRGQQVTLRCSSQSGHNTVSWYQQALGQGPQFIFQYYREEENGRGNFPPRFSGLQFPNYSSELNVNALELDDSALYLCASSPRGSTGELFFGEGSRLTVL.

V is TRBV24-1 and J is TRBJ2-5; 8 positions agree with TRBD1. CDR3 length equals 15 residues. The junction had 8 bases not matched to a gene; V was cut back by 4 bases and J by 5 bases. The germline gives CDR1 KGHDR, CDR2 SFDVKD. The DNA of the CDR3 is TGTGCCACCAGTGACCCTGGACAGGGAGAGGAGACCCAGTACTTC. Its translation is CATSDPGQGEETQYF.

The DNA of the CDR3 is TGTGCCAGCAGAAACGGGGGGGTCACAGATACGCAGTATTTT. Encoded protein: CASRNGGVTDTQYF. The gene calls are TRBV27 and TRBJ2-3; 8 positions match TRBD2. J was trimmed by 2 bases and V by 6 bases; bases with no gene match: 4. The CDR3 consists of 14 residues. Per the germline V gene, CDR1 is MNHEY and CDR2 is SMNVEV (reference sequence).

The J gene is TRBJ1-3, the V gene TRBV6-1; 11 nucleotides agree with TRBD1. The CDR3 is 14 amino acids. In germline, CDR1 is MNHNS, CDR2 SASEGT. V shed 3 bases and J 8 bases; nucleotides not matched to a gene: 3. Here the CDR3 reads CASSEGDRGYTIYF. The CDR3 DNA sequence: TGTGCCAGCAGTGAGGGGGACAGGGGGTACACCATATATTTT.